This T cell receptor (beta chain) came from a study of shared clonotypes between healthy human individuals. Study-level findings and limits: Since donors were few, the genetic and exposure-history diversity represented was limited. Among the subsets, naive ones generally showed larger estimated richness than memory ones. Expectations were that clonotype sharing among donors would be affected by sequencing depth.

Naive CD8 populations comprised CD45RO-negative cells positively selected for CCR7, excluding terminally differentiated effector memory CD45RA+ cells. V was clipped by 5 bases and J by 8 bases; unmatched bases: 9. The CDR3 loop spans 15 amino acids. CDR1 MNHEY and CDR2 SMNVEV come from the germline V gene (reference sequence). Study processing details: ImmunoSEQ junction-only sequences lacked quality scores, so their filtering differed. Sequencing was performed with immunoSEQ multiplex PCR; in TCRdb, only in-frame clones are kept and a portion is missing. The DNA was the basis for D and trimming; V, J and clone size are from that table. Of about 2.1 million clones in the sample, roughly 93% were seen once. In the case of this clone: Its antigen remains unidentified.

The source material was naive CD8+ T cells from PBMCs. V gene TRBV27 combines with J gene TRBJ2-2; 9 bases align to TRBD1. The TCR sequence derives from a young man in good health. Some clones in this sample may be carry-over from other donors' samples. CDR3 loop: CASSLGQGLEGELFF. CDR3 sequence (DNA): TGTGCCAGCAGTCTAGGACAGGGGTTGGAAGGGGAGCTGTTTTTT.